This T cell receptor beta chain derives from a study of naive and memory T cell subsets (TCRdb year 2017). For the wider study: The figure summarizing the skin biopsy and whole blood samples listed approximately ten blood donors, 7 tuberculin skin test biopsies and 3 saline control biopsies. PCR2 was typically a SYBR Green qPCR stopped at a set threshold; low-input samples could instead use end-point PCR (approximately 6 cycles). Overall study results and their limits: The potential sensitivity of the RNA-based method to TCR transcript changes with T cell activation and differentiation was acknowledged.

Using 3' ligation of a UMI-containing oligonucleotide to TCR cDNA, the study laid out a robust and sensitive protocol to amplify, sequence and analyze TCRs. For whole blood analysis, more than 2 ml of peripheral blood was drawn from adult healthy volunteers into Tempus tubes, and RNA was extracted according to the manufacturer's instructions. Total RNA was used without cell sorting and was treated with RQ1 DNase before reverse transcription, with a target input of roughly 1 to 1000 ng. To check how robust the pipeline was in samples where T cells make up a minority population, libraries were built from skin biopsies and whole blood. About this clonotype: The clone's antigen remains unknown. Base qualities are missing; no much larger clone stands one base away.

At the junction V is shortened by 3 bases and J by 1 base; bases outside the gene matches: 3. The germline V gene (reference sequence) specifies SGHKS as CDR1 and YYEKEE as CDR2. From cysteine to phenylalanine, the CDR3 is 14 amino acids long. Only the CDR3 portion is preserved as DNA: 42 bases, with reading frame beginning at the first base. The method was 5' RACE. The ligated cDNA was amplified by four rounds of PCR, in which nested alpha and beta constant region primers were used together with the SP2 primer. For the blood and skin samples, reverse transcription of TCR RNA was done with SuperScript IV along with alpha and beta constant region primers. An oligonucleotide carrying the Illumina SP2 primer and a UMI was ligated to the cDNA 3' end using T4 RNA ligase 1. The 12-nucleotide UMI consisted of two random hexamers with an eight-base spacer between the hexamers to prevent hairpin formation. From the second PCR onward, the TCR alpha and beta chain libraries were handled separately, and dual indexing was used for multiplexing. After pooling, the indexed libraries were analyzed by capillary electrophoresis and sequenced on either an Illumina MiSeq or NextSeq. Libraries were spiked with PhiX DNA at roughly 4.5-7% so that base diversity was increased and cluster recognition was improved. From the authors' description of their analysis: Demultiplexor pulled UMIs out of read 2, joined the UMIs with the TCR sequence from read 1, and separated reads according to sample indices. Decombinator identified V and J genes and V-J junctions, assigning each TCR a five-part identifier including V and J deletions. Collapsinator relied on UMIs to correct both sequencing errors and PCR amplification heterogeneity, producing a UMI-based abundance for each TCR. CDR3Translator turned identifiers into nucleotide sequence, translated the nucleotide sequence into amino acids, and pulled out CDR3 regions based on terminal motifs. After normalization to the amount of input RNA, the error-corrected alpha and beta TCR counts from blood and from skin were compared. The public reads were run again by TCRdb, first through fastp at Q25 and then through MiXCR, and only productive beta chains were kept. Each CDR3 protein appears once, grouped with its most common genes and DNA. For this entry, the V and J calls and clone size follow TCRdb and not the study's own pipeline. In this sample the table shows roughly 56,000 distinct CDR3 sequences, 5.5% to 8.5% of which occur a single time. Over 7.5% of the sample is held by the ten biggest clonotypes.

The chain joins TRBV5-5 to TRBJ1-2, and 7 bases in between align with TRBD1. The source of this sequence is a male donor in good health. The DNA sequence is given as TGTGCCAGCAGCTCGCAGGGGGGTAACTATGGCTACACCTTC. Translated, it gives CASSSQGGNYGYTF.